This TCR beta chain was profiled in a study of blood T cell repertoires in COVID-19. Germline values: CDR1 LNHDA, CDR2 SQIVND (reference sequence). The trim removed 7 bases at V and 4 bases at J, leaving 8 bases unmatched. The CDR3 runs 14 residues. This clone was seen more than once but under ten times. This table comes from immunoSEQ multiplex PCR, and its TCRdb copy is limited to in-frame clones, with some not included. The data show approximately 150,000 clones, more than 75% seen once. The V gene is TRBV19, the J gene TRBJ2-5; 8 bases are shared with TRBD1. This TCR was sampled from a man between 60 and 75 years old with acute or convalescent COVID-19. Sequencing used peripheral blood. The CDR3 coding sequence is TGTGCCAGTACCTCGCTTGGGACAGGAGAGACCCAGTACTTC. Its protein is CASTSLGTGETQYF.